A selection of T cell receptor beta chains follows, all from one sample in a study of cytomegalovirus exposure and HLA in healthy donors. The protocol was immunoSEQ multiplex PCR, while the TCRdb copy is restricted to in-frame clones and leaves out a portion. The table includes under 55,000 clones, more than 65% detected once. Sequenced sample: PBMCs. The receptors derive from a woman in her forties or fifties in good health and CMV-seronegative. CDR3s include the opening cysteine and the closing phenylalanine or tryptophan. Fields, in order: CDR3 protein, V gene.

CDR3: CAISEPQGMNTEAFF
V: TRBV10-3

CDR3: CASSVGLSTDTQYF
V: TRBV2

CDR3: CAWSALQVLSGNTIYF
V: TRBV30

CDR3: CASRRDSDGTEAFF
V: TRBV19

CDR3: CASSLAGTSGITGELFF
V: TRBV7-9

CDR3: CARNLTGKAFF
V: TRBV5-3

CDR3: CASNNRGGSNQPQHF
V: TRBV27

CDR3: CVRSLVGMVRREKLFF
V: TRBV7-5

CDR3: CASASGDREDTDTQYF
V: TRBV5-1

CDR3: CACFKGGYTEAFF
V: TRBV30

CDR3: CAWSVNGDGYTF
V: TRBV30

CDR3: CASSVKLSNYGYTF
V: TRBV2

CDR3: CASSQDGSGGAGDTQYF
V: TRBV4-2

CDR3: CSAAPRYEQFF
V: TRBV20-1

CDR3: CASSIIWGGDQPQHF
V: TRBV19

CDR3: CASSQPGQGGYGYTF
V: TRBV28

CDR3: CASSAGTSGGAYEQYF
V: TRBV7-7

CDR3: CAWGVGGGFF
V: TRBV30

CDR3: CASSLAGVSYNEQFF
V: TRBV5-4

CDR3: CASRGGGFYNSPLHF
V: TRBV28

CDR3: CASSQWQGPDTQYF
V: TRBV5-8

CDR3: CASSLGLQGGETQYF
V: TRBV11-3

CDR3: CASSLVQGNYGYTF
V: TRBV5-6

CDR3: CASSPQAGANNQPQHF
V: TRBV7-8

CDR3: CASRVAGDMDTQYF
V: TRBV19

CDR3: CASSQDPGSESWSGAFF
V: TRBV4-2